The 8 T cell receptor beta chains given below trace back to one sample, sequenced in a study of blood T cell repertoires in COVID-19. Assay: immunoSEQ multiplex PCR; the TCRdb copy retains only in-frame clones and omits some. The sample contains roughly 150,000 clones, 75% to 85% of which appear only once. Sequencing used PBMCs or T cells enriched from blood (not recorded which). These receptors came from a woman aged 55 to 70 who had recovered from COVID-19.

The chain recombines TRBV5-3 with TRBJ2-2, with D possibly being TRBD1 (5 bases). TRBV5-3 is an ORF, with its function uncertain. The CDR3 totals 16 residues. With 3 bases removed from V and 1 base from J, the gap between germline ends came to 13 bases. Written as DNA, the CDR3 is TGTGCCAGAAGCTCTGGGCTCGACAGGAACACCGGGGAGCTGTTTTTT. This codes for CARSSGLDRNTGELFF.

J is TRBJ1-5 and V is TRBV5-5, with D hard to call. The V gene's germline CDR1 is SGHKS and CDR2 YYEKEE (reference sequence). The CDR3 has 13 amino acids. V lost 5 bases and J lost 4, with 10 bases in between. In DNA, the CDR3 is TGTGCCAGCAGGTTGACGACAAATCAGCCCCAGCATTTT. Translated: CASRLTTNQPQHF.

Here the CDR3 DNA reads TGTGCCAGCAGCGCGGGGGGGGACACTGAAGCTTTCTTT. It codes for CASSAGGDTEAFF. The V call is TRBV3-1 (or the pseudogene TRBV3-2), the J call TRBJ1-1, with a tentative D call TRBD1 (5 bases). The CDR3 consists of 13 residues. V lost 5 bases to trimming and J lost 3 bases, with 10 bases between them. Germline CDR1 LGHDT, CDR2 YNNKEL (reference sequence).

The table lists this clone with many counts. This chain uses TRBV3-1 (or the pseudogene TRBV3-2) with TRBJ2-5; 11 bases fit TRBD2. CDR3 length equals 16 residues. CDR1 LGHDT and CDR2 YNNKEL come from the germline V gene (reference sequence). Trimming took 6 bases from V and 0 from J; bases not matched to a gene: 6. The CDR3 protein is CASRTTSGAHQETQYF. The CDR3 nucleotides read TGTGCCAGCAGAACGACTAGCGGGGCCCACCAAGAGACCCAGTACTTC.

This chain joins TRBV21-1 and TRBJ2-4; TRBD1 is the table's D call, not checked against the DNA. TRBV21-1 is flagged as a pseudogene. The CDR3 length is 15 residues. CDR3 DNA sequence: TGTGCCAGCACCCCACCCGACACCCCACAAAACATTCAGTACTTC. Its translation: CASTPPDTPQNIQYF.

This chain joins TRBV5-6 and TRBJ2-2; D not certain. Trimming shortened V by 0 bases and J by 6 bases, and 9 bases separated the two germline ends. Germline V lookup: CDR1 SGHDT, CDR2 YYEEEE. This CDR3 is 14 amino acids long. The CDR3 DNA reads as TGTGCCAGCAGCTTGGGACACAAGGCCGGGGAGCTGTTTTTT. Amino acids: CASSLGHKAGELFF.

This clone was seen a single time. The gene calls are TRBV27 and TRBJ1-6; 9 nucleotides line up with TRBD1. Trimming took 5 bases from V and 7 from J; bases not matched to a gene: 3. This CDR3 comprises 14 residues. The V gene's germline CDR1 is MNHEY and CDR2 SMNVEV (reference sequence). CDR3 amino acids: CASSPGTGNSPLHF. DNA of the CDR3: TGTGCCAGCAGTCCGGGGACAGGGAATTCACCCCTCCACTTT.

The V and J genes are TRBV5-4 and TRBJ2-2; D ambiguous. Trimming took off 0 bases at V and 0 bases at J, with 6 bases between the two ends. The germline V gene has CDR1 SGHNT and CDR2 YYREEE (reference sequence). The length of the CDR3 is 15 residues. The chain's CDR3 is CASSLVRANTGELFF. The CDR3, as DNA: TGTGCCAGCAGCTTGGTCCGGGCGAACACCGGGGAGCTGTTTTTT. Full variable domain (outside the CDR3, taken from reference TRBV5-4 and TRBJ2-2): ETGVTQSPTHLIKTRGQQVTLRCSSQSGHNTVSWYQQALGQGPQFIFQYYREEENGRGNFPPRFSGLQFPNYSSELNVNALELDDSALYLCASSLVRANTGELFFGEGSRLTVL.